Below are 6 T cell receptor beta chains sequenced from a single sample in a study of T cell clonotyping in hematopoietic cell transplantation. TCRdb's copy holds only in-frame clones and misses some; the assay was immunoSEQ multiplex PCR. The sample contains under 25,000 clones, approximately 77% of which appear only once. Time point: recipient sample about 28 days before transplant, after cytoreduction. Sequencing was performed on peripheral blood mononuclear cells, taken before stem cell transplant. The receptors were gathered from a man between 60 and 75 years old with acute myeloid leukemia. Some clones in this sample may be carry-over from other donors' samples.

V is TRBV30 and J is TRBJ1-5, with D perhaps matching TRBD1 (6 bases). Germline V gives CDR1 GTSNPN, CDR2 SVGIG (reference sequence). Deletions cut 6 bases from V and 4 bases from J, with 10 bases between. This CDR3 region has 12 residues. CDR3 sequence reads: CACDQGNQPQHF. For the CDR3, the DNA is TGTGCCTGTGACCAGGGGAATCAGCCCCAGCATTTT.

The rearrangement joins TRBV25-1 to TRBJ1-4; D remains unclear. The CDR3 is 15 residues long. Trimming took 1 base from V and 2 from J, leaving 8 bases between them. CDR1 is MGHDK and CDR2 is SYGVNS in the germline V gene. The CDR3 sequence: CASSELWTTNEKLFF. DNA of the CDR3: TGTGCCAGCAGTGAATTATGGACGACTAATGAAAAACTGTTTTTT.

The chain carries TRBV10-3 and TRBJ1-1, with a weak D call TRBD1 (6 bases). Germline V gives CDR1 ENHRY, CDR2 SYGVKD. V was cut by 10 bases and J by 0 bases, with 18 bases left in between. This CDR3 has 15 residues. Written as DNA, the CDR3 is TGTGCCACGGAAAAAGGGGGGGAAGTGAACACTGAAGCTTTCTTT. It translates to CATEKGGEVNTEAFF.

The J gene is TRBJ2-7, the V gene TRBV18; 9 bases match TRBD1. Germline V gene data show CDR1 as KGHSH and CDR2 as LQKENI. The CDR3 totals 14 residues. Germline trimming cut 4 bases from V and 3 bases from J; bases unmatched to any gene: 4. CDR3 in amino acids: CASSRTGEFYEQYF. Here the CDR3 DNA reads TGTGCCAGCTCACGGACAGGGGAGTTCTACGAGCAGTACTTC.

This chain connects TRBV10-3 to TRBJ2-1; TRBD2 aligns across 8 bases. Germline-derived CDR1 and CDR2 are ENHRY and SYGVKD. The CDR3 consists of 16 residues. Trimming at V came to 2 bases and at J to 5 bases, leaving 8 bases not matched to a gene. CDR3 loop: CAISEPTTSGHNEQFF. CDR3 sequence (DNA): TGTGCCATCAGTGAGCCCACAACTAGCGGACACAATGAGCAGTTCTTC.

This clone was counted a single time. The V gene is TRBV14, the J gene TRBJ2-1; 8 nucleotides align to TRBD1. This CDR3 is built from 18 residues. Trimming removed 0 bases from V and 5 bases from J; junction bases left unmatched: 12. Germline V gives CDR1 SGHDN, CDR2 FVKESK. The CDR3 protein is CASSQEGTGEGWDNEQFF. DNA of the CDR3: TGTGCCAGCAGCCAAGAAGGGACAGGCGAGGGGTGGGACAATGAGCAGTTCTTC.